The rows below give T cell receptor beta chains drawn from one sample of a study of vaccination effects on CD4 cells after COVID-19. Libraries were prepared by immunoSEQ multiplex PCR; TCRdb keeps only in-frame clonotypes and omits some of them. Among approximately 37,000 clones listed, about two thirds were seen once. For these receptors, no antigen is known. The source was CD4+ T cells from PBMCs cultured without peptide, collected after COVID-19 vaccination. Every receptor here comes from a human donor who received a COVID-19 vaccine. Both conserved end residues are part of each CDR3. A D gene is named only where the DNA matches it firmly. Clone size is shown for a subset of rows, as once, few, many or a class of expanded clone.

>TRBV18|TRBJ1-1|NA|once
CASSPDRTEAFF
TGTGCCAGCTCACCCGACAGGACCGAAGCTTTCTTT
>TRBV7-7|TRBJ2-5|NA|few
CASSSGRLVRGTLETQYF
TGTGCCAGCAGCTCAGGTCGGCTGGTGAGGGGGACATTGGAGACCCAGTACTTC
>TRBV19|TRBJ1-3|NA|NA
CASSRTASGNTIYF
TGTGCCAGTAGTCGGACAGCCTCTGGAAACACCATATATTTT
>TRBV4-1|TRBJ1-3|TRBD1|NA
CASRTLGTAGNTIYF
TGCGCCAGCAGAACCCTAGGGACAGCTGGAAACACCATATATTTT
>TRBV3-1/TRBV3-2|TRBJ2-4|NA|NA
CASSSHGAKNIQYF
TGTGCCAGCAGCTCTCACGGGGCCAAAAACATTCAGTACTTC
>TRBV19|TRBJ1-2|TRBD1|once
CASRTGYYGYTF
TGTGCCAGTAGGACAGGGTACTATGGCTACACCTTC
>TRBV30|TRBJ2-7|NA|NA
CAWSVAGGGNEQYF
TGTGCCTGGAGTGTAGCTGGAGGGGGCAACGAGCAGTACTTC
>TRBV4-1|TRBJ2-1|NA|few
CASSQESQYNEQFF
TGCGCCAGCAGCCAAGAGTCCCAGTACAATGAGCAGTTCTTC
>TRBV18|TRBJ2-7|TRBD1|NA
CASSPFPQGASEQYF
TGTGCCAGCTCACCATTCCCTCAGGGGGCGAGTGAGCAGTACTTC
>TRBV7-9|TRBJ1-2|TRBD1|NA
CASSLAGTGGSAGGYTF
TGTGCCAGCAGCTTAGCTGGGACAGGGGGCTCTGCAGGTGGCTACACCTTC
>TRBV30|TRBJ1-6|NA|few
CAWSLAGSSPLHF
TGTGCCTGGAGTCTGGCAGGGAGTTCACCCCTCCACTTT
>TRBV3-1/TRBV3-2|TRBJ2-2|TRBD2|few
CASSQGLAGFNTGELFF
TGTGCCAGCAGCCAGGGACTAGCGGGTTTTAACACCGGGGAGCTGTTTTTT
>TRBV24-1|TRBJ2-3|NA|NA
CATSDLQGVADTQYF
TGTGCCACCAGTGATTTGCAAGGGGTAGCAGATACGCAGTATTTT
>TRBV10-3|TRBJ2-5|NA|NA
CAIRARQQDKETQYF
TGTGCCATCAGGGCAAGACAACAGGACAAAGAGACCCAGTACTTC
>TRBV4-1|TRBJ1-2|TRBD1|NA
CASSQMTGGDGYTF
TGCGCCAGCAGCCAAATGACAGGGGGCGATGGCTACACCTTC
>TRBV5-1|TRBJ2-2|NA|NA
CASSFRTGRDGELFF
TGCGCCAGCAGCTTTCGAACAGGGCGAGACGGGGAGCTGTTTTTT
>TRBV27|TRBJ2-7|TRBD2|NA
CASSFLAGVSYEQYF
TGTGCCAGCAGTTTTCTAGCGGGAGTGTCATACGAGCAGTACTTC
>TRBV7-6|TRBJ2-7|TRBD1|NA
CASSLEGTGGNEQYF
TGTGCCAGCAGCTTAGAGGGGACAGGGGGAAACGAGCAGTACTTC
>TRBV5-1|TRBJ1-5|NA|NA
CASSSQGGGNQPQHF
TGCGCCAGCAGCAGCCAGGGAGGGGGCAATCAGCCCCAGCATTTT
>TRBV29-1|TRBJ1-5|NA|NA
CSVALQGREPQHF
TGCAGCGTAGCCCTGCAGGGCAGGGAGCCCCAGCATTTT
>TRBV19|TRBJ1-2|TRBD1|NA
CASYLTGGGYTF
TGTGCCAGTTACCTCACAGGGGGTGGCTACACCTTC
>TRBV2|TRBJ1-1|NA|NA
CASSVPTNTEAFF
TGTGCCAGCAGTGTCCCAACGAACACTGAAGCTTTCTTT
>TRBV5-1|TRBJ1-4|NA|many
CASSSQGATNEKLFF
TGCGCCAGCAGCTCCCAGGGAGCAACTAATGAAAAACTGTTTTTT
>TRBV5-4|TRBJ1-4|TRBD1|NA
CASSLQGAEEKLFF
TGTGCCAGCAGCCTACAGGGGGCTGAGGAAAAACTGTTTTTT
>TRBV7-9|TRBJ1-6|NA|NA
CASSRGRTNYNSPLHF
TGTGCCAGCAGCCGGGGACGGACAAACTATAATTCACCCCTCCACTTT
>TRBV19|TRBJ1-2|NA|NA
CASSIDGGYGGYTF
TGTGCCAGTAGTATAGACGGGGGCTATGGTGGCTACACCTTC
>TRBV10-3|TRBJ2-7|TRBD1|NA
CATRQGSYSYEQYF
TGTGCCACGAGACAGGGGAGCTACTCCTACGAGCAGTACTTC
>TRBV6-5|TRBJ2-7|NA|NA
CASSMGSAYEQYF
TGTGCCAGCAGTATGGGTAGCGCCTACGAGCAGTACTTC
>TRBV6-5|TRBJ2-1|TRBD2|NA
CASHVGGNYNEQFF
TGTGCCAGCCACGTGGGGGGGAACTACAATGAGCAGTTCTTC
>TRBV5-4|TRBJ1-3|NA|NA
CASSLSGTSGNTIYF
TGTGCCAGCAGCTTGTCAGGGACTTCTGGAAACACCATATATTTT
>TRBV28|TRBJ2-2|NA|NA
CASGDTGELFF
TGTGCCAGTGGGGATACCGGGGAGCTGTTTTTT
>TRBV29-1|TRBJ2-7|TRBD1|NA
CSVEGAGGYEQYF
TGCAGCGTGGAAGGCGCAGGGGGCTACGAGCAGTACTTC
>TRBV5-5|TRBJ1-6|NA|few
CASSFGQINSPLHF
TGTGCCAGCAGCTTCGGGCAGATTAATTCACCCCTCCACTTT
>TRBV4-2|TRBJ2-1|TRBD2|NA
CASSPSGRGNEQFF
TGTGCCAGCAGCCCGAGCGGGAGGGGGAATGAGCAGTTCTTC
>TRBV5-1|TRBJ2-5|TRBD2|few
CASSSREGQETQYF
TGCGCCAGCAGCTCCCGGGAGGGCCAAGAGACCCAGTACTTC
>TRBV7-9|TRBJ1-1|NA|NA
CASSLGEIFTEAFF
TGTGCCAGCAGCCTAGGTGAGATTTTCACTGAAGCTTTCTTT
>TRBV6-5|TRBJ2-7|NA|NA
CASSYSRLAYEQYF
TGTGCCAGCAGTTACTCTCGGCTAGCCTACGAGCAGTACTTC
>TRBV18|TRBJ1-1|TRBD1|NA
CASSPLIRTGRNTEAFF
TGTGCCAGCTCACCACTAATACGGACAGGGAGGAACACTGAAGCTTTCTTT
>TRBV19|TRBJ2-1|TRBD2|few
CASHLGTSGNEQFF
TGTGCCAGTCACCTTGGGACTAGTGGGAATGAGCAGTTCTTC
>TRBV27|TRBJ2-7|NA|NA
CASSSIIGGAGYEQYF
TGTGCCAGCAGTTCCATCATTGGAGGGGCGGGATACGAGCAGTACTTC
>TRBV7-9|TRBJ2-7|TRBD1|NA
CASSRDRALYF
TGTGCCAGCAGCCGTGACAGGGCTCTGTACTTC
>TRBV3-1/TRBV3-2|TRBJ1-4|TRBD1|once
CASSQGGQGGEKLFF
TGTGCCAGCAGCCAAGGAGGGCAGGGGGGCGAAAAACTGTTTTTT
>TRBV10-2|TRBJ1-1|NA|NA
CATRALNTEAFF
TGCGCCACTCGGGCCTTGAACACTGAAGCTTTCTTT
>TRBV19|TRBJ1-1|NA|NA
CASSITGSNTEAFF
TGTGCCAGTAGTATTACAGGCTCTAACACTGAAGCTTTCTTT
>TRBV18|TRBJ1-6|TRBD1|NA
CASSPSGQGYSPLHF
TGTGCCAGCTCACCAAGTGGACAGGGGTACTCACCCCTCCACTTT
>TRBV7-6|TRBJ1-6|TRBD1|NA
CASSLAGQGYSPLHF
TGTGCCAGCAGCTTAGCGGGACAGGGATATTCACCCCTCCACTTT
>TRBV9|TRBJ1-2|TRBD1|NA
CASSVDRGLGYTF
TGTGCCAGCAGCGTCGACAGGGGTCTGGGCTACACCTTC
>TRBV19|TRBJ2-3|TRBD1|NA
CASSTGGVDTQYF
TGTGCCAGTAGTACAGGGGGCGTAGATACGCAGTATTTT
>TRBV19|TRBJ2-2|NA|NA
CASIPGEAGRNTGELFF
TGTGCCAGTATCCCGGGCGAGGCGGGAAGGAACACCGGGGAGCTGTTTTTT
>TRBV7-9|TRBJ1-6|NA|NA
CASSGTGLGNAYNSPLHF
TGTGCCAGCAGCGGCACAGGGCTGGGCAACGCCTATAATTCACCCCTCCACTTT
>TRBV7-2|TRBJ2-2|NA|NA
CASRGRGVNTGELFF
TGTGCCAGTCGGGGTCGGGGAGTGAACACCGGGGAGCTGTTTTTT
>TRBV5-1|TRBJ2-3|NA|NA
CASSVAFSGADTQYF
TGCGCCAGCAGCGTAGCTTTTTCGGGGGCAGATACGCAGTATTTT
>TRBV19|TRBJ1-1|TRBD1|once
CASSDRQGGFEAFF
TGTGCCAGTAGTGACCGACAGGGGGGGTTTGAAGCTTTCTTT
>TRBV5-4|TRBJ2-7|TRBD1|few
CASSTIGTVYEQYF
TGTGCCAGCAGCACTATCGGGACAGTATACGAGCAGTACTTC
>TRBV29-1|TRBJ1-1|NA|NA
CSVEGRLNTEAFF
TGCAGCGTTGAGGGCAGACTGAACACTGAAGCTTTCTTT
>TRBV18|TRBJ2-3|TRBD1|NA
CASSPAGQGRDTQYF
TGTGCCAGCTCACCAGCTGGACAGGGGAGGGATACGCAGTATTTT